One and the same sample provided the 7 T cell receptor beta chains below, sequenced in a study of blood T cell repertoires in COVID-19. Sequencing was performed with immunoSEQ multiplex PCR; in TCRdb, only in-frame clones are kept and a portion is missing. The table shows 98,000 or so clones, with over 80% occurring only once. The sample comprised peripheral blood. These receptor sequences come from a woman in her seventies with acute or convalescent COVID-19.

A single count supports this clone. V and J are TRBV28 and TRBJ1-1, with a possible D match to TRBD1 (6 bases). Trimming cost V 5 bases and J 3 bases, with 16 bases left between them. The CDR3 loop spans 15 amino acids. Germline loops: CDR1 MDHEN, CDR2 SYDVKM. This CDR3 reads CASSPLQGHYTEAFF. Written as DNA, the CDR3 is TGTGCCAGCAGTCCCTTACAGGGACATTACACTGAAGCTTTCTTT.

V is TRBV9 and J is TRBJ2-7; no clear D. Trimming took 4 bases from V and 2 from J, leaving 13 bases between them. Germline CDR1 and CDR2: SGDLS and YYNGEE. This CDR3 spans 14 amino acids. The CDR3 nucleotides read TGTGCCAGCAGCCCACGCGACGCGGCCTACGAGCAGTACTTC. It codes for CASSPRDAAYEQYF.

The chain employs TRBV5-4 and TRBJ1-6; 9 bases are a match to TRBD1. Trimming removed 5 bases from V and 9 bases from J; junction bases left unmatched: 6. The CDR3 is made up of 14 amino acids. Germline-derived CDR1 and CDR2 are SGHNT and YYREEE (reference sequence). In DNA, the CDR3 is TGTGCCAGCAGTCATCGACAGGGGGGTTCACCCCTCCACTTT. It translates to CASSHRQGGSPLHF.

V usage is TRBV3-1 (or the pseudogene TRBV3-2) and J usage is TRBJ2-4; weak D call: TRBD1 (6 bases). The germline V gene has CDR1 LGHDT and CDR2 YNNKEL (reference sequence). This CDR3 region has 18 residues. Deletions cut 1 base from V and 0 bases from J, with 16 bases between. The CDR3 is CASSQVAGVSSAKNIQYF. Here the CDR3 DNA reads TGTGCCAGCAGCCAAGTGGCAGGGGTCTCGTCAGCCAAAAACATTCAGTACTTC.

The table lists this clone with a count of one. The chain couples TRBV5-1 to TRBJ2-7; D might be TRBD2 (5 bases). Germline lookup yields CDR1 SGHRS and CDR2 YFSETQ. CDR3 length: 17 amino acids. V gave up 2 bases and J gave up 4 bases, with 22 bases separating them. The DNA for the CDR3 is TGCGCCAGCAGCTTTCGCGTATCGGGAAGCGGAAATTACGAGCAGTACTTC. It codes for CASSFRVSGSGNYEQYF.

The chain links TRBV18 to TRBJ1-3, with 12 nucleotides matching TRBD1. Losses at the gene ends were 0 bases for V and 2 bases for J; bases not matched to a gene: 2. The germline V gene encodes CDR1 KGHSH and CDR2 LQKENI. This CDR3 region has 17 residues. CDR3 residues: CASSPPGTGGTGNTIYF. The CDR3 DNA reads TGTGCCAGCTCACCACCCGGGACAGGGGGCACTGGAAACACCATATATTTT.

As concerns this clone: Germline is not matched at one junction end, which may reflect a read error. The chain uses TRBV11-2 and TRBJ1-4; 9 positions match TRBD1. Germline assignment: CDR1 SGHAT and CDR2 FQNNGV. CDR3 length: 14 amino acids. DNA of the CDR3: TGTGCCAGCAGCCTAGACAGGGGGGCAGAAAAACTGTTTTTT. This gives the protein CASSLDRGAEKLFF.